This T cell receptor (beta chain) emerged from a study of T cell repertoires in cytomegalovirus infection. Study-wide background: It can be stated that public TCR beta signatures indicated CMV infection as well as a matching HLA type.

This clonotype was seen at least ten times. As yet, its antigen is unknown. Each CDR3 protein gets one entry after TCRdb re-called the reads with MiXCR. The top ten hold approximately 20% of the sample, which has roughly 77,000 distinct CDR3 sequences, under 4.5% seen once. Study-wide points: In two of eight donors, the top clonotype was HLA-C-restricted CMV-specific.

CDR1 is SGHTA, CDR2 FQGNSA, per germline. J gave up 6 bases and V 6 bases, and 6 bases lay outside the gene matches. The CDR3 consists of 15 residues. The receptor was derived from a human donor in good health (CMV status not recorded). Some clones in this sample may be carry-over from other donors' samples. Sequenced: PBMCs. The chain has TRBV7-2 and TRBJ2-3; 13 positions match TRBD2. CDR3 sequence (DNA): TGTGCCAGCAGTAGTACTAGCGGGAGGGCGGATACGCAGTATTTT. This encodes CASSSTSGRADTQYF.